A single count supports the clone carrying this T cell receptor (beta chain). Antigen specificity is unknown. This sample was included in a study of graft-versus-host responses after intestinal transplantation. Overall study context: Transplant recipients had multivisceral, liver-intestinal, or isolated intestinal grafts. Each recipient received anti-thymocyte globulin induction, then tacrolimus and steroids for approximately 3 years.

CDR1 and CDR2 from the germline V gene are MNHEY and SMNVEV (reference sequence). There are 15 residues in the CDR3. V was shortened by 2 bases and J by 4 bases, with 14 bases between the two germline ends. Data came from immunoSEQ multiplex PCR; TCRdb stores just in-frame clones and leaves some out. Among tens of thousands of clones, around 90% were seen once, and the ten largest hold approximately 1.3%. The source is a human donor who received an intestinal transplant. The chain uses TRBV27 and TRBJ1-2; a weak D match, TRBD1 (5 bases). The starting material was unstimulated CD8+ T cells sorted from spleen or lymph node cells, obtained before intestinal transplant. CDR3 region: CASSLGAPRSYGYTF. CDR3 bases: TGTGCCAGCAGTTTAGGGGCTCCACGGAGCTATGGCTACACCTTC.